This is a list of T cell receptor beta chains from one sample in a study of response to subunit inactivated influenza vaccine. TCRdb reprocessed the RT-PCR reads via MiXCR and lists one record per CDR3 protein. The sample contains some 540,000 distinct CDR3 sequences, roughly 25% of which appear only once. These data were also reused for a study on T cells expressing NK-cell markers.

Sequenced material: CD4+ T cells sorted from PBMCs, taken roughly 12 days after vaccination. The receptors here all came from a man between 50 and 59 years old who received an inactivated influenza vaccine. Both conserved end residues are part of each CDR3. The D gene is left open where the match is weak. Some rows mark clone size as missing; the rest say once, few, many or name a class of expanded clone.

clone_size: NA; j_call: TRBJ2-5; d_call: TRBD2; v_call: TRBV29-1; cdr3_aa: CSVEVSGRRLETQYF; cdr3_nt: TGCAGCGTTGAGGTTAGCGGGAGAAGATTAGAGACCCAGTACTTC
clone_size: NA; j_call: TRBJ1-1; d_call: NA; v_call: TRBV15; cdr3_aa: CATSRDPGLNTEAFF; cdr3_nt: TGTGCCACCAGCAGAGATCCAGGGCTGAACACTGAAGCTTTCTTT
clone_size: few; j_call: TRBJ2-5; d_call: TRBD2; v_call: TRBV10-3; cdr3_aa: CAISSPAGGPETQYF; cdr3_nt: TGTGCCATCAGTTCCCCAGCGGGGGGGCCAGAGACCCAGTACTTC
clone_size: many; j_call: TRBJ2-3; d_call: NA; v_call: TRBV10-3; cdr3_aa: CAISAYSTDTQYF; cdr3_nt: TGTGCCATCAGTGCCTACAGCACAGATACGCAGTATTTT
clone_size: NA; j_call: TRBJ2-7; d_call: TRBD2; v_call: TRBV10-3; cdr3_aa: CAINGLAGGNEQYF; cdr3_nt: TGTGCCATCAACGGACTAGCGGGAGGGAACGAGCAGTACTTC
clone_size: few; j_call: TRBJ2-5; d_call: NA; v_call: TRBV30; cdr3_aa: CAIEETQYF; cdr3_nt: TGTGCCATAGAAGAGACCCAGTACTTC
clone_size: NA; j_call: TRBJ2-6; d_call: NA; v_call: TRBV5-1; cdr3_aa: CASSGGQPGSGANVLTF; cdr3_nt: TGCGCCAGCAGCGGGGGCCAGCCCGGTTCAGGGGCCAACGTCCTGACTTTC
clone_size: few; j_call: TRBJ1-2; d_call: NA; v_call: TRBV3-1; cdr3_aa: CASSQRLGGYTF; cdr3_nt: TGTGCCAGCAGCCAAAGGTTAGGTGGCTACACCTTC
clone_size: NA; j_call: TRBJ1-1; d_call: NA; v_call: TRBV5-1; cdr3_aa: CASTFRENTEAFF; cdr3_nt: TGCGCCAGCACATTCAGGGAAAACACTGAAGCTTTCTTT
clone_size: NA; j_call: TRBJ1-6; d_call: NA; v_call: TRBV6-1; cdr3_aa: CASSPGQRNNSPLHF; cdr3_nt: TGTGCCAGCAGTCCGGGCCAGAGAAATAATTCACCCCTCCACTTT
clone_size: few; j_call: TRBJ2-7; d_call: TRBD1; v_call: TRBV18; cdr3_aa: CASSPQGQGTGEQYF; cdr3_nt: TGTGCCAGCTCACCACAGGGACAGGGGACGGGAGAGCAGTACTTC
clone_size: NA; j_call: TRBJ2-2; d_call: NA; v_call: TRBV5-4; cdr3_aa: CASSVDPGLNTGELFF; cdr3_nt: TGTGCCAGCAGCGTGGACCCGGGACTGAACACCGGGGAGCTGTTTTTT
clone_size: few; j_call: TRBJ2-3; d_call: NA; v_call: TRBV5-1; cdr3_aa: CASSLVLGSAQYF; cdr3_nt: TGCGCCAGCAGCTTGGTTCTGGGCAGCGCGCAGTATTTT
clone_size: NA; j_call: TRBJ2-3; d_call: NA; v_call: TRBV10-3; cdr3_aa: CAISESQVDTQYF; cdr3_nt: TGTGCCATCAGTGAGTCACAGGTGGATACGCAGTATTTT
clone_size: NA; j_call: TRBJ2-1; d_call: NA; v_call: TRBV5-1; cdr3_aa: CASSLVALRVPEQFF; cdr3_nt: TGCGCCAGCAGCTTGGTAGCGCTCAGAGTGCCTGAGCAGTTCTTC
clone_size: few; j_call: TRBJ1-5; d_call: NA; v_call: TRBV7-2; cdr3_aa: CASSFGTNLNQPQHF; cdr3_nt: TGTGCCAGCAGCTTCGGGACAAACTTGAATCAGCCCCAGCATTTT
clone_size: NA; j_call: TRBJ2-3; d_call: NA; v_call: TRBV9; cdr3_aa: CASSGEGVLTDTQYF; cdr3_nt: TGTGCCAGCAGCGGAGAAGGGGTTTTGACAGATACGCAGTATTTT
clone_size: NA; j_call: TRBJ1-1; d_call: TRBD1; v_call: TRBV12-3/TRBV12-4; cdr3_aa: CAITNLAQGANTEAFF; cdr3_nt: TGTGCCATTACAAATCTCGCCCAGGGGGCGAACACTGAAGCTTTCTTT
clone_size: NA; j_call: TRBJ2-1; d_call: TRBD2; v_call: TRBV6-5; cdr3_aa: CASSYSTSGGAGEQFF; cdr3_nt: TGTGCCAGCAGTTACTCGACTAGCGGGGGGGCCGGGGAGCAGTTCTTC
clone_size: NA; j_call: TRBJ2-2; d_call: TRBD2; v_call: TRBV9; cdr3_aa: CASSVLSGANTGELFF; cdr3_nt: TGTGCCAGCAGCGTACTTAGCGGGGCGAACACCGGGGAGCTGTTTTTT
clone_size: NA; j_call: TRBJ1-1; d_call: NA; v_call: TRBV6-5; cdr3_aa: CASSYQYRAAGSEAFF; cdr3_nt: TGTGCCAGCAGTTACCAATACAGGGCCGCTGGGTCTGAAGCTTTCTTT
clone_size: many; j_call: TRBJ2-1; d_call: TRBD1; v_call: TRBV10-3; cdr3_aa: CAISNPGQSGNEQFF; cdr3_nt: TGTGCCATCAGCAACCCGGGACAGTCCGGCAATGAGCAGTTCTTC